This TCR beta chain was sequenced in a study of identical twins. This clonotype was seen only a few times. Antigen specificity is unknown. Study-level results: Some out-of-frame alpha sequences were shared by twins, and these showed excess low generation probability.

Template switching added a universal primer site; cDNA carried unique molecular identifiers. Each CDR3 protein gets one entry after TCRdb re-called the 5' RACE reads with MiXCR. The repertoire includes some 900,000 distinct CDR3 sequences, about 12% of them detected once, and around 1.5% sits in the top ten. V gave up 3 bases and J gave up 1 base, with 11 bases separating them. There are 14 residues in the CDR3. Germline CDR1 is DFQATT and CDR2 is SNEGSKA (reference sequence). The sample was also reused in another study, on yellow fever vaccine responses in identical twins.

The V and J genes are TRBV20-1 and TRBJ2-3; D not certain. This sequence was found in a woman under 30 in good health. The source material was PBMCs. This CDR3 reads CSARISQGTDTQYF. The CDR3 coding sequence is TGCAGTGCTAGGATATCCCAAGGCACAGATACGCAGTATTTT.